These 11 T cell receptor beta chains were sequenced from one sample in a study of blood T cell repertoires in COVID-19. Data came from immunoSEQ multiplex PCR; TCRdb stores just in-frame clones and leaves some out. This repertoire shows roughly 26,000 clones, around 67% found once; its top ten account for 7.3%. The sample comprised peripheral blood. Source of these receptors: a man aged 60 to 69 with active or convalescent COVID-19.

This chain uses TRBV30 with TRBJ1-2; 7 bases agree with TRBD1. Germline loops: CDR1 GTSNPN, CDR2 SVGIG (reference sequence). Losses at the gene ends were 0 bases for V and 8 bases for J; bases not matched to a gene: 12. CDR3 length equals 15 residues. The CDR3 loop reads CAWSVLGGAGAGYTF. The CDR3 nucleotides are TGTGCCTGGAGTGTACTAGGGGGCGCCGGTGCCGGCTACACCTTC.

This chain connects TRBV11-1 to TRBJ1-3, with 7 nucleotides matching TRBD1. This CDR3 spans 15 amino acids. CDR1 SGHAT and CDR2 FQDESV come from the germline V gene (reference sequence). The ends lost 4 bases at V and 1 base at J; junction bases unmatched: 4. CDR3 protein: CASSSDRASGNTIYF. Here the CDR3 DNA reads TGTGCCAGCAGCTCCGACAGGGCGTCTGGAAACACCATATATTTT.

This clone was seen a few times. The chain carries TRBV27 and TRBJ2-2; 8 positions match TRBD1. Trimming at V came to 6 bases and at J to 3 bases, leaving 9 bases not matched to a gene. This CDR3 has 16 residues. The V gene's germline CDR1 is MNHEY and CDR2 SMNVEV (reference sequence). In DNA, the CDR3 is TGTGCCAGCAGACGTCGACAGGGGCCTCACACCGGGGAGCTGTTTTTT. It codes for CASRRRQGPHTGELFF.

This clone was detected a few times. The chain links TRBV10-3 to TRBJ2-7, with TRBD2 as a possible D gene (6 bases). V lost 7 bases and J lost 4, with 17 bases in between. The CDR3 loop spans 14 amino acids. Germline CDR1 ENHRY, CDR2 SYGVKD. The CDR3 is CAIMEGPQGYEQYF. CDR3 sequence (DNA): TGTGCCATCATGGAGGGGCCGCAGGGTTACGAGCAGTACTTC.

This sequence joins TRBV5-6 and TRBJ2-7; possible D gene TRBD1, 5 bases. V dropped 2 bases and J dropped 1 base, with 10 bases sitting between them. From germline, CDR1 is SGHDT and CDR2 YYEEEE. This CDR3 contains 14 residues. CDR3 nucleotides: TGTGCCAGCAGCTTCCCAGGGAAATCCTACGAGCAGTACTTC. Translation gives CASSFPGKSYEQYF.

The chain recombines TRBV10-1 with TRBJ2-1, with 8 bases lining up with TRBD2. Per germline, CDR1 WNHNN and CDR2 SYGVQD (reference sequence). There are 16 residues in the CDR3. V trimming: 0 bases; J trimming: 1 base; junction bases outside the gene matches: 2. As DNA, the CDR3 is TGCGCCAGCAGTGAGTCGGCTAGCGGGTCCTACAATGAGCAGTTCTTC. This codes for CASSESASGSYNEQFF.

The rearrangement joins TRBV5-1 to TRBJ1-4; the match to TRBD1 covers 8 bases. Germline lookup yields CDR1 SGHRS and CDR2 YFSETQ. This CDR3 is 15 amino acids long. After removal of 4 bases from V and 8 bases from J, the junction contained 10 bases not matched to a gene. CDR3: CASSRKTGAEEKLFF. DNA for the CDR3: TGCGCCAGCAGCAGGAAGACAGGGGCGGAGGAAAAACTGTTTTTT.

This rearrangement joins TRBV7-9 to TRBJ1-1, with D hard to call. The V end was cut by 5 bases, the J end by 0 bases, with 10 bases between. This CDR3 has 14 amino acids. Germline V gives CDR1 SEHNR, CDR2 FQNEAQ (reference sequence). The CDR3 sequence is CASSGGVMNTEAFF. The DNA for the CDR3 is TGTGCCAGCAGCGGAGGTGTCATGAACACTGAAGCTTTCTTT.

The chain recombines TRBV5-1 with TRBJ2-1; D ambiguous. This CDR3 contains 15 residues. The germline gives CDR1 SGHRS, CDR2 YFSETQ. V lost 0 bases to trimming and J lost 2 bases, with 9 bases between them. The CDR3: CASSLGQQPYNEQFF. In DNA form, the CDR3 reads TGCGCCAGCAGCTTGGGACAACAGCCCTACAATGAGCAGTTCTTC.

The rearrangement links TRBV2 to TRBJ2-5, with 7 bases identical to TRBD2. Germline V gene data show CDR1 as SNHLY and CDR2 as FYNNEI. The CDR3 loop spans 13 amino acids. After removal of 8 bases from V and 4 bases from J, the junction contained 7 bases not matched to a gene. Here the CDR3 reads CASSGLEGETQYF. DNA of the CDR3: TGTGCCAGCTCCGGACTAGAAGGAGAGACCCAGTACTTC.

The CDR3 coding sequence is TGCAGTGCTAGTGAGGGCGCTTCGTACTACACCTTC. Amino acids: CSASEGASYYTF. The genes are TRBV20-1 and TRBJ1-2; D not resolved. Looked up from germline, CDR1 is DFQATT and CDR2 is SNEGSKA (reference sequence). Trimming pared 3 bases from V and 10 bases from J, leaving 15 bases between. The CDR3 is 12 amino acids.